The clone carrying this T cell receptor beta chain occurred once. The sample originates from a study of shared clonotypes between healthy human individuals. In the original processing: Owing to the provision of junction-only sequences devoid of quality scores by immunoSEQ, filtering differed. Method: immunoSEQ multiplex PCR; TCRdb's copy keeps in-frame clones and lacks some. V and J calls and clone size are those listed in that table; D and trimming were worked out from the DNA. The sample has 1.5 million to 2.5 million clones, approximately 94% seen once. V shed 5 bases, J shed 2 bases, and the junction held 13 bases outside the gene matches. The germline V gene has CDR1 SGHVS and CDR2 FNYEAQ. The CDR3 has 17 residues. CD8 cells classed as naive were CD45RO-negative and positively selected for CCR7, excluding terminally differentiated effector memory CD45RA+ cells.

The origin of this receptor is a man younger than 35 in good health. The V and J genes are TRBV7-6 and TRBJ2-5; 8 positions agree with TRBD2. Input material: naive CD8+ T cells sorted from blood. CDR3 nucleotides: TGTGCCAGCAGCCCTAGAGAGCGGGGGTGGATGCAAGAGACCCAGTACTTC. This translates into CASSPRERGWMQETQYF.